Listed here are 15 T cell receptor beta chains from one sample, sequenced in a study of blood T cell repertoires in COVID-19. The assay was immunoSEQ multiplex PCR, and TCRdb's table has in-frame clones only and misses some. The sample shows fewer than 350,000 clones, around 85% of them seen only once. The sequenced sample consisted of PBMCs or T cells enriched from blood (not recorded which). These receptor sequences come from a woman between 40 and 55 years old with acute COVID-19.

This chain joins TRBV7-3 and TRBJ2-5, with unresolved D. The CDR3 totals 14 residues. Per germline, CDR1 SGHTA and CDR2 FQGTGA. Trimming took off 0 bases at V and 4 bases at J, with 9 bases between the two ends. CDR3 DNA sequence: TGTGCCAGCAGCTTAACGATGTCGGGAGAGACCCAGTACTTC. Translation gives CASSLTMSGETQYF.

The gene calls are TRBV6-1 and TRBJ2-7, with TRBD2 identical over 7 bases. The V segment lost 4 bases and the J segment 2 bases; nucleotides outside the gene matches: 11. This CDR3 has 16 residues. The germline V gene encodes CDR1 MNHNS and CDR2 SASEGT. CDR3 bases: TGTGCCAGCAGTGGGGGGAGGGCAGGTGGTCCCTACGAGCAGTACTTC. This sequence encodes CASSGGRAGGPYEQYF.

The chain carries TRBV4-2 and TRBJ2-3, with D unresolved. This CDR3 has 15 residues. Trimming took off 0 bases at V and 2 bases at J, with 9 bases between the two ends. Germline-derived CDR1 and CDR2 are LGHNA and YNFKEQ. The CDR3 spells CASSQDPVPTDTQYF. The CDR3 DNA reads TGTGCCAGCAGCCAAGACCCGGTACCCACAGATACGCAGTATTTT.

This chain joins TRBV9 and TRBJ2-1, with D maybe TRBD2 (6 bases). CDR3 length: 16 amino acids. The V and J ends lost 0 bases and 5 bases respectively, with 15 bases between them. Per the germline V gene, CDR1 is SGDLS and CDR2 is YYNGEE. The CDR3 sequence is CASSVVEAGPHNEQFF. In DNA form, the CDR3 reads TGTGCCAGCAGCGTAGTGGAGGCGGGGCCACACAATGAGCAGTTCTTC. The entire variable domain, with the rest obtained from reference TRBV9 and TRBJ2-1, is as follows: DSGVTQTPKHLITATGQRVTLRCSPRSGDLSVYWYQQSLDQGLQFLIQYYNGEERAKGNILERFSAQQFPDLHSELNLSSLELGDSALYFCASSVVEAGPHNEQFFGPGTRLTVL.

The chain employs TRBV19 and TRBJ1-2, with D possibly matching TRBD1 (5 bases). This CDR3 comprises 16 residues. The V gene's germline CDR1 is LNHDA and CDR2 SQIVND (reference sequence). The germline V and J ends were trimmed by 0 bases and 4 bases, with 15 bases remaining between them. The CDR3 DNA follows: TGTGCCAGTAGTATAGACGTCAACAGGCTAAGCTATGGCTACACCTTC. It translates to CASSIDVNRLSYGYTF.

The table lists this clone with a few counts. The identical CDR3 is also encoded by other nucleotide sequences in the sample. V usage is TRBV7-9 and J usage is TRBJ2-7; possible D gene TRBD1, 6 bases. Trimming stripped 2 bases from V and 0 bases from J, with 8 bases between. This CDR3 spans 14 amino acids. The V gene's germline CDR1 is SEHNR and CDR2 FQNEAQ (reference sequence). The CDR3 region is CASSLTGSSYEQYF. CDR3 bases: TGTGCCAGCAGCTTAACAGGGAGCTCCTACGAGCAGTACTTC. Full variable domain (remainder filled in from reference TRBV7-9 and TRBJ2-7): DTGVSQNPRHKITKRGQNVTFRCDPISEHNRLYWYRQTLGQGPEFLTYFQNEAQLEKSRLLSDRFSAERPKGSFSTLEIQRTEQGDSAMYLCASSLTGSSYEQYFGPGTRLTVT.

V and J are TRBV3-1 (or the pseudogene TRBV3-2) and TRBJ2-7; TRBD2 aligns across 15 bases. Germline trimming cut 3 bases from V and 2 bases from J; bases unmatched to any gene: 2. The germline V gene encodes CDR1 LGHDT and CDR2 YNNKEL (reference sequence). The CDR3 is 16 residues long. CDR3 residues: CASSHGLAGGAYEQYF. CDR3 nucleotide sequence: TGTGCCAGCAGCCATGGACTAGCGGGAGGGGCCTACGAGCAGTACTTC.

This clone was recorded a few times. The same CDR3 also results from other DNA sequences found in this sample. V usage is TRBV19 and J usage is TRBJ2-6, with a tentative D call TRBD1 (5 bases). In germline, CDR1 is LNHDA, CDR2 SQIVND (reference sequence). This CDR3 spans 15 amino acids. The germline V and J ends were trimmed by 6 bases and 3 bases, with 12 bases remaining between them. CDR3 bases: TGTGCCAGTAGGCGACAGTGGTATGGGGCCAACGTCCTGACTTTC. Translation gives CASRRQWYGANVLTF.

The chain has TRBV7-3 and TRBJ1-6, with D possibly matching TRBD1 (6 bases). The germline V gene has CDR1 SGHTA and CDR2 FQGTGA. V was pared by 3 bases and J by 9 bases, with 18 bases between. The CDR3 length is 16 residues. CDR3 sequence reads: CASSLTGSEGGSPLHF. Written as DNA, the CDR3 is TGTGCCAGCAGCTTGACAGGTTCTGAAGGTGGTTCACCCCTCCACTTT.

As to this clone: Other DNA sequences within the sample encode an identical CDR3. The rearrangement uses TRBV6-5 and TRBJ1-1; D gene unclear. The CDR3 spans 14 residues. CDR1 and CDR2 (germline): MNHEY, SVGAGI. The V and J ends lost 3 bases and 0 bases respectively, with 8 bases between them. The CDR3 loop is CASSYGLLNTEAFF. CDR3 in DNA: TGTGCCAGCAGTTATGGACTTCTGAACACTGAAGCTTTCTTT.

This chain uses TRBV19 with TRBJ1-2; perhaps TRBD1 as D (6 bases). The V and J ends lost 4 bases and 2 bases respectively, with 11 bases between them. CDR3 length equals 14 residues. The germline V gene encodes CDR1 LNHDA and CDR2 SQIVND (reference sequence). CDR3 nucleotides: TGTGCCAGTAGTAAGTTGCAGGGGAACTATGGCTACACCTTC. It specifies CASSKLQGNYGYTF.

This chain uses TRBV7-9 with TRBJ1-3, with 12 bases fitting TRBD1. The ends lost 2 bases at V and 0 bases at J; junction bases unmatched: 8. Germline V gives CDR1 SEHNR, CDR2 FQNEAQ (reference sequence). The CDR3 sequence is 19 residues long. The CDR3 loop is CASSLSGTGGSISGNTIYF. The CDR3 nucleotides read TGTGCCAGCAGCTTAAGCGGGACAGGGGGCTCTATCTCTGGAAACACCATATATTTT.

This clone appeared a single time. V and J are TRBV15 and TRBJ1-1; D unresolved. There are 14 residues in the CDR3. CDR1 is LNHNV, CDR2 YYDKDF, per germline (reference sequence). V gave up 0 bases and J gave up 6 bases, with 11 bases separating them. CDR3 DNA: TGTGCCACCAGCAGAGATCCGCAGGTACCTGAAGCTTTCTTT. As protein: CATSRDPQVPEAFF.

V gene TRBV6-2 or TRBV6-3 combines with J gene TRBJ2-2; D unresolved. With 5 bases removed from V and 2 bases from J, the gap between germline ends came to 9 bases. This CDR3 spans 14 amino acids. Germline CDR1 reads MNHEY; CDR2 reads SVGEGT. CDR3 sequence reads: CASSGFTNTGELFF. The CDR3 DNA is TGTGCCAGCAGTGGTTTCACAAACACCGGGGAGCTGTTTTTT.

The CDR3 loop reads CASSSPLNTQYF. DNA for the CDR3: TGTGCCAGTAGTTCCCCCCTAAATACGCAGTATTTT. The V gene is TRBV19, the J gene TRBJ2-3; D remains unclear. The V end was cut by 5 bases, the J end by 7 bases, with 10 bases between. The CDR3 extends over 12 amino acids. Germline V gene lookup returns CDR1 LNHDA and CDR2 SQIVND (reference sequence).